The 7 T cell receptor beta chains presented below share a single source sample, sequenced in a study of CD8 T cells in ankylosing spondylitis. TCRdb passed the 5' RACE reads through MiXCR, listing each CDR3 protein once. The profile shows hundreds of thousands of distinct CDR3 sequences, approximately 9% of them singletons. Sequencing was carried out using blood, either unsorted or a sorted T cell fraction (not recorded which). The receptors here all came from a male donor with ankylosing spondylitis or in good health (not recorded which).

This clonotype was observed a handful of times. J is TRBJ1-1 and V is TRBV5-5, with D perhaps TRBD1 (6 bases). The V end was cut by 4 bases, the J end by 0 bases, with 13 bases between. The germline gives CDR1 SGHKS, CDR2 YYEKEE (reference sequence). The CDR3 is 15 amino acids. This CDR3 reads CASSGEDSMNTEAFF. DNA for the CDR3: TGTGCCAGCAGCGGAGAGGACAGCATGAACACTGAAGCTTTCTTT.

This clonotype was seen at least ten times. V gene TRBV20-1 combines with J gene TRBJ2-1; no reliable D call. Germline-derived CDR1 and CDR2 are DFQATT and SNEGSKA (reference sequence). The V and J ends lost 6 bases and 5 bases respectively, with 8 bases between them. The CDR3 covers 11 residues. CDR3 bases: TGCAGTGCCCTGGTAAACAATGAGCAGTTCTTC. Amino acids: CSALVNNEQFF.

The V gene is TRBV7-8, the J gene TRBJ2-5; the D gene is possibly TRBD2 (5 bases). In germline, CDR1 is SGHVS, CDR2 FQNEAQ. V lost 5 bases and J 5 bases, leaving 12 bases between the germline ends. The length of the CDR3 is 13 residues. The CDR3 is CASSHQRVETQYF. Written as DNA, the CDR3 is TGTGCCAGCAGCCACCAGAGGGTGGAGACCCAGTACTTC.

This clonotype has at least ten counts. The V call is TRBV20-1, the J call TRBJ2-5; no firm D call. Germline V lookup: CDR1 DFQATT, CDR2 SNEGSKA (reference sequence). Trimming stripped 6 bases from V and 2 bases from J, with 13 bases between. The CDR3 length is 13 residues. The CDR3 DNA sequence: TGCAGTGCCCCCGGAACGACACAAGAGACCCAGTACTTC. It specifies CSAPGTTQETQYF.

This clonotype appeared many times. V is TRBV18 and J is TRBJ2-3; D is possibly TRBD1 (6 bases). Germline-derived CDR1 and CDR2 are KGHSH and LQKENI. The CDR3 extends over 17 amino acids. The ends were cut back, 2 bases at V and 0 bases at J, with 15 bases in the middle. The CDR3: CASSPGPGQTSTDTQYF. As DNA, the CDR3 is TGTGCCAGCTCACCAGGCCCGGGACAAACAAGCACAGATACGCAGTATTTT.

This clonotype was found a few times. The CDR3 region is CAWSGGGTGTQYF. Written as DNA, the CDR3 is TGTGCCTGGAGTGGAGGGGGCACGGGGACGCAGTATTTT. This chain links TRBV30 with TRBJ2-3; 7 nucleotides line up with TRBD1. V lost 1 base and J lost 9; bases outside the gene matches: 7. The CDR3 covers 13 residues. Germline assignment: CDR1 GTSNPN and CDR2 SVGIG (reference sequence).

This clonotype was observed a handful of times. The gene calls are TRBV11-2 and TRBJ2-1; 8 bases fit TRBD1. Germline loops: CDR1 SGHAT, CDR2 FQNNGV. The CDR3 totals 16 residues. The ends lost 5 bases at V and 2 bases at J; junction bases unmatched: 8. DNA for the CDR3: TGTGCCAGCAGCATGATACAGGGGGGACCCTACAATGAGCAGTTCTTC. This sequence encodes CASSMIQGGPYNEQFF.